Listed below are T cell receptor beta chains from one sample, sequenced in a study of blood T cell repertoires in COVID-19. Assay: immunoSEQ multiplex PCR; the TCRdb copy retains only in-frame clones and omits some. Of around 110,000 clones listed, less than 85% were seen once; the top ten hold about 2.2%. Sequencing was carried out using peripheral blood. The receptor set was obtained from a man under 40 with acute or convalescent COVID-19. Each CDR3 is given with its conserved first and last residue. The D gene is left open where the match is weak. The listing skips clone size in some rows; elsewhere it reads once, few, many or a size class.

D gene: .; V gene: TRBV12-3/TRBV12-4; J gene: TRBJ2-4; clone size: .; CDR3 DNA: TGTGCCAGCAGTTTACCGCCCGAGCCTATTCAGTACTTC; CDR3 protein: CASSLPPEPIQYF
D gene: .; V gene: TRBV10-3; J gene: TRBJ1-6; clone size: .; CDR3 DNA: TGTGCCATCAGTGAATATGCCAGGGAGGATAATTCACCCCTCCACTTT; CDR3 protein: CAISEYAREDNSPLHF
D gene: TRBD2; V gene: TRBV9; J gene: TRBJ2-6; clone size: .; CDR3 DNA: TGTGCCAGCAGCGTAGAACTAGCGGGAGGGCCTGGGGCCAACGTCCTGACTTTC; CDR3 protein: CASSVELAGGPGANVLTF
D gene: TRBD2; V gene: TRBV6-2/TRBV6-3; J gene: TRBJ2-5; clone size: .; CDR3 DNA: TGTGCCAGCAGTTACGCTAGCGGGGGGGAGACCCAGTACTTC; CDR3 protein: CASSYASGGETQYF
D gene: .; V gene: TRBV19; J gene: TRBJ2-7; clone size: once; CDR3 DNA: TGTGCCAGTAGTATGGCCCTCGCATACGAGCAGTACTTC; CDR3 protein: CASSMALAYEQYF
D gene: TRBD2; V gene: TRBV5-4; J gene: TRBJ2-5; clone size: .; CDR3 DNA: TGTGCCAGCAGCTTGGTTAGCGGGGGGGAAGAGACCCAGTACTTC; CDR3 protein: CASSLVSGGEETQYF
D gene: TRBD1; V gene: TRBV13; J gene: TRBJ2-1; clone size: once; CDR3 DNA: TGTGCCAGCAGCTTAGGGACAGGGGTCTCCTACAATGAGCAGTTCTTC; CDR3 protein: CASSLGTGVSYNEQFF
D gene: TRBD2; V gene: TRBV11-2; J gene: TRBJ2-1; clone size: few; CDR3 DNA: TGTGCCAGCAGCTTCACCGGGACTAGCGGGAGGGATGAGCAGTTCTTC; CDR3 protein: CASSFTGTSGRDEQFF
D gene: TRBD1; V gene: TRBV19; J gene: TRBJ1-5; clone size: few; CDR3 DNA: TGTGCCAGTAGTATTGGGGGGGACAGGAGATATAGCAATCAGCCCCAGCATTTT; CDR3 protein: CASSIGGDRRYSNQPQHF
D gene: .; V gene: TRBV6-2/TRBV6-3; J gene: TRBJ2-3; clone size: .; CDR3 DNA: TGTGCCAGCAGTTATGTGGGCCCCACAGATACGCAGTATTTT; CDR3 protein: CASSYVGPTDTQYF
D gene: TRBD2; V gene: TRBV9; J gene: TRBJ2-2; clone size: few; CDR3 DNA: TGTGCCAGCAGCGTAGTGGGAGTTGTGACTAGCGGGATTTCCGGGGAGCTGTTTTTT; CDR3 protein: CASSVVGVVTSGISGELFF
D gene: .; V gene: TRBV3-1/TRBV3-2; J gene: TRBJ1-6; clone size: .; CDR3 DNA: TGTGCCAGCAGCCAAGATCCGGGTTTGGCCCTCCACTTT; CDR3 protein: CASSQDPGLALHF
D gene: .; V gene: TRBV5-6; J gene: TRBJ2-1; clone size: .; CDR3 DNA: TGTGCCAGCACCCCACTCCGTGGGGCATTAAACAATGAGCAGTTCTTC; CDR3 protein: CASTPLRGALNNEQFF
D gene: TRBD2; V gene: TRBV7-7; J gene: TRBJ2-5; clone size: .; CDR3 DNA: TGTGCTAGCAGCTCTAGCTTCCTTAGCGGGGAGACCCAGTACTTC; CDR3 protein: CASSSSFLSGETQYF
D gene: TRBD1; V gene: TRBV7-6; J gene: TRBJ2-2; clone size: .; CDR3 DNA: TGTGCCAGCAGCTTAGGGACCGGCGGGACAGGGCCCACCGGGGAGCTGTTTTTT; CDR3 protein: CASSLGTGGTGPTGELFF
D gene: .; V gene: TRBV2; J gene: TRBJ2-4; clone size: .; CDR3 DNA: TGTGCCAGCAGTGGCCGACTACTAAACGACACATTAGCCAAAAACATTCAGTACTTC; CDR3 protein: CASSGRLLNDTLAKNIQYF
D gene: .; V gene: TRBV5-5; J gene: TRBJ1-5; clone size: .; CDR3 DNA: TGTGCCAGCAGCATTCAGGGTGGCGGCAATCAGCCCCAGCATTTT; CDR3 protein: CASSIQGGGNQPQHF
D gene: .; V gene: TRBV6-4; J gene: TRBJ2-6; clone size: many; CDR3 DNA: TGTGCCAGCAGTGACTCGTTTAGTAGCTCTGGGGCCAACGTCCTGACTTTC; CDR3 protein: CASSDSFSSSGANVLTF
D gene: TRBD2; V gene: TRBV5-1; J gene: TRBJ2-5; clone size: .; CDR3 DNA: TGCGCCAGCAGCCCGGGAGGCGGGGAAGAGACCCAGTACTTC; CDR3 protein: CASSPGGGEETQYF
D gene: TRBD2; V gene: TRBV14; J gene: TRBJ2-5; clone size: .; CDR3 DNA: TGTGCCAGCAGCCGGGGACTACAAGAGACCCAGTACTTC; CDR3 protein: CASSRGLQETQYF
D gene: .; V gene: TRBV30; J gene: TRBJ1-5; clone size: once; CDR3 DNA: TGTGCCTGGAGTATGTCGGGGAGCAATCAGCCCCAGCATTTT; CDR3 protein: CAWSMSGSNQPQHF
D gene: TRBD1; V gene: TRBV4-1; J gene: TRBJ1-3; clone size: .; CDR3 DNA: TGCGCCAGCAGCCCGGACAGGGGATCTGGAAACACCATATATTTT; CDR3 protein: CASSPDRGSGNTIYF
D gene: .; V gene: TRBV6-6; J gene: TRBJ1-4; clone size: .; CDR3 DNA: TGTGCCAGCAGTTACGGAGCAGGGTGGTTCGAAAAACTGTTTTTT; CDR3 protein: CASSYGAGWFEKLFF
D gene: .; V gene: TRBV24-1; J gene: TRBJ2-3; clone size: .; CDR3 DNA: TGTGCCACCAGTGATTGGCAGGGGTGGGTTTTT; CDR3 protein: CATSDWQGWVF
D gene: .; V gene: TRBV30; J gene: TRBJ2-5; clone size: .; CDR3 DNA: TGTGCCTGGGACCCCGACAGCCAAGAGACCCAGTACTTC; CDR3 protein: CAWDPDSQETQYF
D gene: .; V gene: TRBV27; J gene: TRBJ1-4; clone size: few; CDR3 DNA: TGTGCCAGCAGTTCCTGGCCAAATGAAAAACTGTTTTTT; CDR3 protein: CASSSWPNEKLFF
D gene: TRBD2; V gene: TRBV19; J gene: TRBJ2-5; clone size: once; CDR3 DNA: TGTGCCAGCCGTCGGACTAGCGGGGGTGAAGAGACCCAGTACTTC; CDR3 protein: CASRRTSGGEETQYF
D gene: .; V gene: TRBV7-9; J gene: TRBJ2-4; clone size: .; CDR3 DNA: TGTGCCAGCAGCCCCGTGACTACTCACAACATTCAGTACTTC; CDR3 protein: CASSPVTTHNIQYF
D gene: .; V gene: TRBV5-4; J gene: TRBJ1-3; clone size: .; CDR3 DNA: TGTGCCAGCAGCTTGACCCAGGGGACCGGAAACACCATATATTTT; CDR3 protein: CASSLTQGTGNTIYF
D gene: TRBD1; V gene: TRBV30; J gene: TRBJ1-5; clone size: .; CDR3 DNA: TGTGCCTGGAGTCGGGGGACAGGGCGTAACAATCAGCCCCAGCATTTT; CDR3 protein: CAWSRGTGRNNQPQHF
D gene: .; V gene: TRBV25-1; J gene: TRBJ1-1; clone size: few; CDR3 DNA: TGTGCCAGCAAACGAGGCACGAACACTGAAGCTTTCTTT; CDR3 protein: CASKRGTNTEAFF
D gene: .; V gene: TRBV7-6; J gene: TRBJ1-2; clone size: .; CDR3 DNA: TGTGCCAGCACCCGGGTCCCAGGGGATCATGGCTACACCTTC; CDR3 protein: CASTRVPGDHGYTF
D gene: .; V gene: TRBV9; J gene: TRBJ2-3; clone size: .; CDR3 DNA: TGTGCCAGCAGCTATAGCGATAGCACAGATACGCAGTATTTT; CDR3 protein: CASSYSDSTDTQYF
D gene: .; V gene: TRBV27; J gene: TRBJ2-5; clone size: .; CDR3 DNA: TGTGCCAGCAGTTTATGGGACAACCAAGAGACCCAGTACTTC; CDR3 protein: CASSLWDNQETQYF
D gene: TRBD1; V gene: TRBV18; J gene: TRBJ1-4; clone size: .; CDR3 DNA: TGTGCCAGCTCACCAGACAGGGGTAATGAAAAACTGTTTTTT; CDR3 protein: CASSPDRGNEKLFF
D gene: .; V gene: TRBV6-2/TRBV6-3; J gene: TRBJ2-3; clone size: .; CDR3 DNA: TGTGCCAGCAGTTACTCCTCTGGCACTAGAACTTCATCGGATACGCAGTATTTT; CDR3 protein: CASSYSSGTRTSSDTQYF
D gene: .; V gene: TRBV19; J gene: TRBJ2-1; clone size: .; CDR3 DNA: TGTGCCAGTAGTACCCGGGGGGCGGGAGTCGATGAGCAGTTCTTC; CDR3 protein: CASSTRGAGVDEQFF
D gene: TRBD2; V gene: TRBV4-3; J gene: TRBJ2-2; clone size: few; CDR3 DNA: TGCGCCAGCAGCCAAGCCGGGACTAGCGTTGACACCGGGGAGCTGTTTTTT; CDR3 protein: CASSQAGTSVDTGELFF
D gene: .; V gene: TRBV11-2; J gene: TRBJ2-1; clone size: few; CDR3 DNA: TGTGCCAGCAGCTTAGGGAGCGGCGTCCACAATGAGCAGTTCTTC; CDR3 protein: CASSLGSGVHNEQFF
D gene: TRBD1; V gene: TRBV6-1; J gene: TRBJ1-6; clone size: .; CDR3 DNA: TGTGCCAGCAGTGATACAGGGGTAGGCTCACCCCTCCACTTT; CDR3 protein: CASSDTGVGSPLHF
D gene: .; V gene: TRBV4-1; J gene: TRBJ2-1; clone size: .; CDR3 DNA: TGCGCCAGCAGCCAAGATACCCAAGGGGGCTACAATGAGCAGTTCTTC; CDR3 protein: CASSQDTQGGYNEQFF
D gene: TRBD1; V gene: TRBV6-5; J gene: TRBJ1-2; clone size: .; CDR3 DNA: TGTGCCAGCAGTCTACAGGGGGGAAGATATGGCTACACCTTC; CDR3 protein: CASSLQGGRYGYTF
D gene: TRBD2; V gene: TRBV6-5; J gene: TRBJ2-4; clone size: .; CDR3 DNA: TGTGCCAGCTCTCGACCGGGGGGCATTCAGTACTTC; CDR3 protein: CASSRPGGIQYF
D gene: .; V gene: TRBV3-1/TRBV3-2; J gene: TRBJ1-5; clone size: .; CDR3 DNA: TGTGCCAGCAGCCCCCCGGGGAAGGAGTGGCGCAATCAGCCCCAGCATTTT; CDR3 protein: CASSPPGKEWRNQPQHF
D gene: TRBD1; V gene: TRBV9; J gene: TRBJ1-6; clone size: .; CDR3 DNA: TGTGCCAGTGGACAGGGAACGATAGGTTCACCCCTCCACTTT; CDR3 protein: CASGQGTIGSPLHF
D gene: .; V gene: TRBV30; J gene: TRBJ1-6; clone size: .; CDR3 DNA: TGTGCCTGGAGTGTGGGGCAGTCTAATTCACCCCTCCACTTT; CDR3 protein: CAWSVGQSNSPLHF
D gene: .; V gene: TRBV9; J gene: TRBJ2-1; clone size: .; CDR3 DNA: TGTGCCAGCAGCGTAGAGGGGGGAGGGAACAATGAGCAGTTCTTC; CDR3 protein: CASSVEGGGNNEQFF
D gene: .; V gene: TRBV5-8; J gene: TRBJ2-3; clone size: .; CDR3 DNA: TGTGCCAGCAGCTCTGAATCGCGGGGCTCAAAGTATTTT; CDR3 protein: CASSSESRGSKYF
D gene: TRBD1; V gene: TRBV15; J gene: TRBJ2-1; clone size: .; CDR3 DNA: TGTGCCACCAGCAGAGATCCCCAACAGGGGTGGAAAAATGAGCAGTTCTTC; CDR3 protein: CATSRDPQQGWKNEQFF
D gene: .; V gene: TRBV7-7; J gene: TRBJ2-1; clone size: .; CDR3 DNA: TGTGCTAGCAGCTTAGCCTCAGGGGACAATGAGCAGTTCTTC; CDR3 protein: CASSLASGDNEQFF
D gene: TRBD1; V gene: TRBV11-2; J gene: TRBJ1-1; clone size: .; CDR3 DNA: TGTGCCAGCAGCTCGCCGGACAGGGGATCCACTGAAGCTTTCTTT; CDR3 protein: CASSSPDRGSTEAFF